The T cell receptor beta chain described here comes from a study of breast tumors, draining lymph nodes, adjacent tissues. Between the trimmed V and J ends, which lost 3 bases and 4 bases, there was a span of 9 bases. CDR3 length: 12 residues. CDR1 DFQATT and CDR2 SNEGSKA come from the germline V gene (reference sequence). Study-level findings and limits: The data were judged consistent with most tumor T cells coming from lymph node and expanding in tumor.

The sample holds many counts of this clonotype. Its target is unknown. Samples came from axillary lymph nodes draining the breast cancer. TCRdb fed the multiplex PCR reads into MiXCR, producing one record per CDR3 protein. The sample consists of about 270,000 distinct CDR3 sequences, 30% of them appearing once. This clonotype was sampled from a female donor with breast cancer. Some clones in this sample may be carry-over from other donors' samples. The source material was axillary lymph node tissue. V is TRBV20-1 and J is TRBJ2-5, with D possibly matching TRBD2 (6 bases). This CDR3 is CSASPAGETQYF. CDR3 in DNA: TGCAGTGCTAGCCCAGCGGGAGAGACCCAGTACTTC.